The clone carrying this T cell receptor (beta chain) occurred a few times. The antigen is not known. The data stem from a study of T cells in Graves' hyperthyroidism and ophthalmopathy. General study results and limits: Most thyroid clonotypes that were expanded above 0.001 also turned up in blood.

TCR beta CDR3 regions were amplified from RNA. The TCR CDR3 was amplified in a first-round RT-PCR using the HTBI primer set. TCRdb re-analysed the multiplex PCR reads in MiXCR, keeping a single row per CDR3 protein. Among roughly 580,000 distinct CDR3 sequences listed, approximately 44% were seen once. Germline CDR1 and CDR2: SEHNR and FQNEAQ (reference sequence). This CDR3 is built from 15 residues. The V and J ends lost 3 bases and 4 bases, in that order; junction bases with no gene match: 3. This sequence originates from a woman aged 18-29 years with Graves' hyperthyroidism. Sample: peripheral blood or thyroid tissue (not recorded which). V gene TRBV7-9 combines with J gene TRBJ1-3; TRBD1 aligns across 10 bases. The CDR3, as DNA: TGTGCCAGCAGCTTTGGGACAGGGGCCGGAAACACCATATATTTT. Its protein product is CASSFGTGAGNTIYF.